A single sample gave rise to the 23 T cell receptor beta chains below, sequenced in a study of T cell repertoires in cytomegalovirus infection. TCRdb passed the reads through MiXCR, listing each CDR3 protein once. In the table there are about 530,000 distinct CDR3 sequences, about 30% of which are singletons. Sequenced material: PBMCs. The receptors come from a human donor in good health (CMV status not recorded). Some clones in this sample may be carry-over from other donors' samples.

This clonotype has a count of ten or more. The V gene is TRBV7-3, the J gene TRBJ2-6, with 10 bases lining up with TRBD2. CDR3 length equals 19 residues. V dropped 2 bases and J dropped 0; count of bases not matched to a gene: 7. Germline V gives CDR1 SGHTA, CDR2 FQGTGA. The CDR3, as DNA: TGTGCCAGCAGCTTAGAGAGCGGGAGGGGATTCTCTGGGGCCAACGTCCTGACTTTC. Translation: CASSLESGRGFSGANVLTF.

This chain connects TRBV27 to TRBJ1-3, with D maybe TRBD1 (6 bases). The germline V gene encodes CDR1 MNHEY and CDR2 SMNVEV (reference sequence). V dropped 6 bases and J dropped 0 bases, with 15 bases sitting between them. The CDR3 runs to 16 residues. CDR3 DNA sequence: TGTGCCAGCAGATTGACAGGCCCAAGCTCTGGAAACACCATATATTTT. Its protein product is CASRLTGPSSGNTIYF.

This clonotype showed up just a few times. The V call is TRBV20-1, the J call TRBJ2-7; 13 nucleotides align to TRBD2. The CDR3 has 13 amino acids. V was pared by 6 bases and J by 4 bases, with 3 bases of the junction left unmatched. Per the germline V gene, CDR1 is DFQATT and CDR2 is SNEGSKA (reference sequence). The CDR3: CSARTSGSYEQYV. The CDR3, as DNA: TGCAGTGCGCGGACTAGCGGGAGTTACGAGCAGTACGTC.

The chain links TRBV6-2 or TRBV6-3 to TRBJ1-1, with TRBD1 as a possible D gene (6 bases). Germline loops: CDR1 MNHEY, CDR2 SVGEGT. The CDR3 sequence is 14 residues long. V was trimmed by 5 bases and J by 4 bases, leaving 14 bases between them. CDR3 nucleotide sequence: TGTGCCAGCAGTAGCTCTACAGGGTTCACTGAAGCTTTCTTT. It codes for CASSSSTGFTEAFF.

This clonotype was counted a few times. The CDR3 is CASSISDRAPSWESTGELFF. The CDR3, as DNA: TGCGCCAGCAGTATATCGGACAGGGCGCCGAGTTGGGAGAGCACCGGGGAGCTGTTTTTT. The J gene is TRBJ2-2, the V gene TRBV23-1, with 8 bases identical to TRBD1. TRBV23-1 has ORF status, its function being uncertain. The CDR3 length is 20 residues. The V segment lost 5 bases and the J segment 4 bases; nucleotides outside the gene matches: 21.

This clonotype has at least ten counts. This chain connects TRBV7-2 to TRBJ2-1; TRBD2 agrees at 8 bases. This CDR3 is built from 16 residues. V shed 3 bases, J shed 4 bases, and the junction held 8 bases outside the gene matches. Looked up from germline, CDR1 is SGHTA and CDR2 is FQGNSA. The CDR3 protein is CASSLLRLALYNEQFF. For the CDR3, the DNA is TGTGCCAGCAGCTTGTTGCGACTAGCGTTATACAATGAGCAGTTCTTC. The complete variable domain, with remaining parts taken from reference TRBV7-2 and TRBJ2-1, reads GAGVSQSPSNKVTEKGKDVELRCDPISGHTALYWYRQSLGQGLEFLIYFQGNSAPDKSGLPSDRFSAERTGGSVSTLTIQRTQQEDSAVYLCASSLLRLALYNEQFFGPGTRLTVL.

This clonotype has ten or more counts. This chain joins TRBV7-9 and TRBJ2-7; 11 bases agree with TRBD1. The CDR3 spans 14 residues. The V gene end was trimmed by 5 bases and the J gene end by 4 bases; junction bases not matched to a gene: 4. Germline V gene data show CDR1 as SEHNR and CDR2 as FQNEAQ (reference sequence). This chain's CDR3 is CASSQGQGAYEQYF. As DNA, the CDR3 is TGTGCCAGCAGCCAAGGACAGGGGGCTTACGAGCAGTACTTC.

This clonotype was counted at least ten times. V and J are TRBV7-8 and TRBJ1-5, with 7 bases that match TRBD1. This CDR3 is built from 17 residues. J gave up 7 bases and V 1 base, and 13 bases lay outside the gene matches. The germline V gene encodes CDR1 SGHVS and CDR2 FQNEAQ. This CDR3 is CASSLGSLQGRGQPQHF. The CDR3 DNA reads as TGTGCCAGCAGCTTAGGGAGCCTACAGGGGCGGGGGCAGCCCCAGCATTTT. The full variable domain, rest sourced from reference TRBV7-8 and TRBJ1-5, is GAGVSQSPRYKVAKRGQDVALRCDPISGHVSLFWYQQALGQGPEFLTYFQNEAQLDKSGLPSDRFFAERPEGSVSTLKIQRTQQEDSAVYLCASSLGSLQGRGQPQHFGDGTRLSIL.

The chain uses TRBV6-5 and TRBJ1-1, with a possible D match to TRBD1 (5 bases). CDR1 is MNHEY and CDR2 is SVGAGI in the germline V gene. Trimming pared 6 bases from V and 10 bases from J, leaving 18 bases between. The CDR3 has 13 residues. CDR3 amino acids: CASSPRLERGAFF. CDR3 sequence (DNA): TGTGCCAGCAGCCCTCGACTGGAGAGGGGAGCTTTCTTT.

This clonotype was picked up a small number of times. The rearrangement uses TRBV6-5 and TRBJ2-5, with 14 positions matching TRBD2. J gave up 4 bases and V 2 bases, and 6 bases lay outside the gene matches. Germline loops: CDR1 MNHEY, CDR2 SVGAGI. The CDR3 extends over 17 amino acids. Here the CDR3 DNA reads TGTGCCAGCAGTTACGGGGGACTAGCGGGAGCCCCAGAGACCCAGTACTTC. Translated: CASSYGGLAGAPETQYF.

J is TRBJ1-1 and V is TRBV6-1; D is ambiguous. CDR3 size: 14 residues. Germline V gene lookup returns CDR1 MNHNS and CDR2 SASEGT. Trimming pared 2 bases from V and 11 bases from J, leaving 18 bases between. CDR3: CASSEPGSGVAAFF. The CDR3, as DNA: TGTGCCAGCAGTGAACCCGGATCCGGGGTGGCGGCTTTCTTT.

The J gene is TRBJ2-7, the V gene TRBV27; 10 nucleotides match TRBD2. Per germline, CDR1 MNHEY and CDR2 SMNVEV (reference sequence). The length of the CDR3 is 15 residues. The ends lost 6 bases at V and 3 bases at J; junction bases unmatched: 8. CDR3: CASRMSGLANYEQYV. The CDR3 coding sequence is TGTGCCAGCAGGATGTCGGGACTAGCGAACTACGAGCAGTACGTC.

The chain links TRBV12-3 or TRBV12-4 to TRBJ2-1; 7 nucleotides align to TRBD1. The CDR3 contains 17 residues. Unmatched junction bases numbered 13, after V lost 6 bases and J lost 2 bases. CDR3 sequence (DNA): TGTGCCAGCAGCCGTTCCGGGACAGTCAAGCCCTACAATGAGCAGTTCTTC. This codes for CASSRSGTVKPYNEQFF.

The genes are TRBV13 and TRBJ1-6, with D possibly being TRBD1 (5 bases). Per the germline V gene, CDR1 is PRHDT and CDR2 is FYEKMQ (reference sequence). CDR3 length: 15 amino acids. V was pared by 5 bases and J by 7 bases, with 15 bases between. The CDR3 nucleotides are TGTGCCAGCAGCGAATGGGCAGACAGCAATTCACCCCTCCACTTT. The encoded protein is CASSEWADSNSPLHF. The entire variable domain, with the rest obtained from reference TRBV13 and TRBJ1-6, is as follows: AAGVIQSPRHLIKEKRETATLKCYPIPRHDTVYWYQQGPGQDPQFLISFYEKMQSDKGSIPDRFSAQQFSDYHSELNMSSLELGDSALYFCASSEWADSNSPLHFGNGTRLTVT.

The chain is built from TRBV27 and TRBJ2-2; 13 nucleotides line up with TRBD2. Germline values: CDR1 MNHEY, CDR2 SMNVEV (reference sequence). The CDR3 has 18 residues. With 0 bases clipped from V and 4 bases from J, the junction kept 5 bases outside the gene matches. The CDR3 loop reads CASSLSLGLAGVTGELFF. The CDR3 coding sequence is TGTGCCAGCAGTTTATCCCTTGGACTAGCGGGAGTCACCGGGGAGCTGTTTTTT.

This chain connects TRBV28 to TRBJ2-3; D ambiguous. This CDR3 spans 15 amino acids. Germline V gives CDR1 MDHEN, CDR2 SYDVKM. V shed 2 bases and J shed 2 bases, with 11 bases lying between them. CDR3 sequence: CASSLGQSFTDTQYF. For the CDR3, the DNA is TGTGCCAGCAGTTTAGGGCAGTCCTTCACAGATACGCAGTATTTT.

This clonotype was observed a few times. This chain connects TRBV11-2 to TRBJ2-3; no definite D call. The V gene lost 4 bases and the J gene lost 4 bases, with 12 bases spanning the gap. The germline V gene encodes CDR1 SGHAT and CDR2 FQNNGV. The CDR3 has 14 amino acids. The CDR3 sequence: CASSSTRLADTQYF. CDR3 in DNA: TGTGCCAGCAGCTCCACCCGCCTAGCAGATACGCAGTATTTT.

The CDR3 DNA reads TGCAGCGTTGAAGATGCTACATTACGAAAGGAAGCTTTCTTT. Translated, it gives CSVEDATLRKEAFF. The chain uses TRBV29-1 and TRBJ1-1; no firm D call. V lost 0 bases and J lost 8, with 16 bases in between. The CDR3 runs 14 residues. Germline V CDR1 and CDR2: SQVTM, ANQGSEA. Full variable domain (remainder filled in from reference TRBV29-1 and TRBJ1-1): SAVISQKPSRDICQRGTSLTIQCQVDSQVTMMFWYRQQPGQSLTLIATANQGSEATYESGFVIDKFPISRPNLTFSTLTVSNMSPEDSSIYLCSVEDATLRKEAFFGQGTRLTVV.

The genes are TRBV19 and TRBJ1-5; D is perhaps TRBD1 (5 bases). The CDR3 is 14 residues long. Germline V gene data show CDR1 as LNHDA and CDR2 as SQIVND (reference sequence). The V gene lost 10 bases and the J gene lost 4 bases, with 17 bases spanning the gap. CDR3 sequence (DNA): TGTGCCACCGACGAGGGACGTCCGAATCAGCCCCAGCATTTT. Translated, it gives CATDEGRPNQPQHF. The variable domain in full, completed from reference TRBV19 and TRBJ1-5, reads DGGITQSPKYLFRKEGQNVTLSCEQNLNHDAMYWYRQDPGQGLRLIYYSQIVNDFQKGDIAEGYSVSREKKESFPLTVTSAQKNPTAFYLCATDEGRPNQPQHFGDGTRLSIL.

In this sample, this clonotype turned up a few times. The rearrangement joins TRBV4-3 to TRBJ2-7, with 12 positions matching TRBD2. The CDR3 extends over 16 amino acids. V gave up 4 bases and J gave up 6 bases; unmatched junction bases: 10. Germline V lookup: CDR1 LGHNA, CDR2 YSLEER. The CDR3, as DNA: TGCGCCAGCAGCCGACTAGCGGGAGTAGTACCAGCCGAGCAGTACTTC. Amino acids: CASSRLAGVVPAEQYF.

The chain uses TRBV20-1 and TRBJ2-2, with 8 bases matching TRBD2. V lost 5 bases, J lost 0 bases, and 5 bases stayed unmatched. Looked up from germline, CDR1 is DFQATT and CDR2 is SNEGSKA (reference sequence). This CDR3 is 15 amino acids long. This CDR3 reads CSAAIAGTNTGELFF. The CDR3 DNA follows: TGCAGTGCTGCCATAGCGGGAACGAACACCGGGGAGCTGTTTTTT.

This clonotype was detected only once. The CDR3 spells CASQGGSRAGELFF. Here the CDR3 DNA reads TGTGCCAGCCAGGGGGGGAGCAGAGCCGGGGAGCTGTTTTTT. The chain employs TRBV27 and TRBJ2-2; D assignment may be TRBD1 or TRBD2 (7 bases each). The CDR3 length is 14 residues. The germline CDR1 and CDR2 sequences are MNHEY and SMNVEV (reference sequence). V lost 8 bases to trimming and J lost 6 bases, with 16 bases between them.

This clonotype was picked up a small number of times. The chain joins TRBV5-6 to TRBJ1-1; TRBD1 is a possible D gene (6 bases). CDR3 size: 16 residues. The germline V and J ends were trimmed by 2 bases and 5 bases, with 19 bases remaining between them. The V gene's germline CDR1 is SGHDT and CDR2 YYEEEE. CDR3 in amino acids: CASSFDWYGGRTEAFF. The CDR3, as DNA: TGTGCCAGCAGCTTCGACTGGTACGGGGGGCGGACTGAAGCTTTCTTT.